This T cell receptor (beta chain) was observed in a study of blood T cell repertoires in COVID-19. Background on the study: Acute and convalescent COVID-19 samples came from the United States, Italy and Spain. The analysed material was cDNA or gDNA that came from T cells, B-cell-depleted T cells, or PBMCs.

Trimming took off 3 bases at V and 0 bases at J, with 15 bases between the two ends. There are 16 residues in the CDR3. Germline V gene lookup returns CDR1 SEHNR and CDR2 FQNEAQ (reference sequence). Original processing notes: It was from reference gene primer amplification that nucleated cell counts were estimated. Clones were sequenced by immunoSEQ multiplex PCR, and TCRdb holds only the in-frame ones, with some missing. The V and J calls and clone size were taken over from that table, and D and trimming were inferred from the DNA. The table shows 91,000 or so clones, with around 87% occurring only once.

The sequencing sample was made of peripheral blood. The TCR was taken from a human donor in a cohort sampled during active COVID-19. J is TRBJ2-7 and V is TRBV7-9, with a possible D match to TRBD1 (6 bases). CDR3 bases: TGTGCCAGCAGCTTTATCTGGGCAGGGGCCTCCTACGAGCAGTACTTC. Amino acids: CASSFIWAGASYEQYF.